What follows are 16 T cell receptor beta chains derived from one specimen sequenced in a study of OX40 agonist ivuxolimab in advanced cancers. Using immunoSEQ multiplex PCR, the repertoire was profiled, and TCRdb retains in-frame clones only, with some absent. The sample shows some 60,000 clones, around 83% of them seen only once. The specimen was CD4+ or CD8+ T cells sorted from blood, collected in a trial of the OX40 agonist ivuxolimab. The receptors here all came from an adult with an advanced solid tumor such as melanoma, head and neck, liver or kidney cancer.

V is TRBV2 and J is TRBJ2-1, with a possible D match to TRBD2 (6 bases). Germline assignment: CDR1 SNHLY and CDR2 FYNNEI. This CDR3 is 14 amino acids long. V was clipped by 6 bases and J by 8 bases, with 17 bases between them. In nucleotides, the CDR3 is TGTGCCAGCAGCTCCGAGGGGTGGGGGGATGAGCAGTTCTTC. Its translation: CASSSEGWGDEQFF. The entire variable domain, with the rest obtained from reference TRBV2 and TRBJ2-1, is as follows: EPEVTQTPSHQVTQMGQEVILRCVPISNHLYFYWYRQILGQKVEFLVSFYNNEISEKSEIFDDQFSVERPDGSNFTLKIRSTKLEDSAMYFCASSSEGWGDEQFFGPGTRLTVL.

This chain connects TRBV2 to TRBJ1-6; a weak D match, TRBD1 (6 bases). CDR1 SNHLY and CDR2 FYNNEI come from the germline V gene. The CDR3 extends over 14 amino acids. V dropped 6 bases and J dropped 5 bases, with 11 bases sitting between them. The CDR3, as DNA: TGTGCCAGCAGGGAGGGGGTGGATAATTCACCCCTCCACTTT. This gives the protein CASREGVDNSPLHF. The whole variable domain, filled in from reference TRBV2 and TRBJ1-6, reads EPEVTQTPSHQVTQMGQEVILRCVPISNHLYFYWYRQILGQKVEFLVSFYNNEISEKSEIFDDQFSVERPDGSNFTLKIRSTKLEDSAMYFCASREGVDNSPLHFGNGTRLTVT.

The chain joins TRBV10-3 to TRBJ1-2, with a weak D call TRBD1 (5 bases). With 2 bases removed from V and 0 bases from J, the gap between germline ends came to 16 bases. This CDR3 contains 17 residues. CDR1 ENHRY and CDR2 SYGVKD come from the germline V gene. CDR3 sequence: CAISEGLGGRTNYGYTF. CDR3 nucleotide sequence: TGTGCCATCAGTGAGGGGTTGGGGGGTAGGACTAACTATGGCTACACCTTC.

J is TRBJ2-5 and V is TRBV7-2; possible D gene TRBD1, 7 bases. Germline loops: CDR1 SGHTA, CDR2 FQGNSA. CDR3 length: 15 amino acids. Deletions cut 5 bases from V and 1 base from J, with 14 bases between. Here the CDR3 reads CASSPRQGGQETQYF. As DNA, the CDR3 is TGTGCCAGCAGCCCCCGACAGGGAGGCCAAGAGACCCAGTACTTC.

The rearrangement links TRBV6-1 to TRBJ2-7; D may match TRBD1 or TRBD2 (5 bases each). The germline V and J ends were trimmed by 7 bases and 4 bases, with 14 bases remaining between them. The CDR3 is 13 residues long. CDR1 and CDR2 from the germline V gene are MNHNS and SASEGT. CDR3 residues: CASTNDGGYEQYF. CDR3 DNA: TGTGCCAGCACTAACGATGGGGGTTACGAGCAGTACTTC.

J is TRBJ1-3 and V is TRBV19; D is uncertain. Germline lookup yields CDR1 LNHDA and CDR2 SQIVND (reference sequence). V dropped 4 bases and J dropped 0 bases, with 13 bases sitting between them. The CDR3 runs 16 residues. The DNA of the CDR3 is TGTGCCAGTAGTACGGAGGGCGTAAGCTCTGGAAACACCATATATTTT. It specifies CASSTEGVSSGNTIYF.

The chain joins TRBV5-1 to TRBJ2-3; no definite D call. V lost 1 base, J lost 6 bases, and 18 bases lay in between. The CDR3 contains 16 residues. Germline loops: CDR1 SGHRS, CDR2 YFSETQ. In nucleotides, the CDR3 is TGCGCCAGCAGCTTGACGACGACCCACGTTTTGGATACGCAGTATTTT. Protein product: CASSLTTTHVLDTQYF.

The V call is TRBV25-1, the J call TRBJ2-5; possible D gene TRBD1, 5 bases. The CDR3 runs 13 residues. Germline-derived CDR1 and CDR2 are MGHDK and SYGVNS. V lost 2 bases and J lost 5, with 9 bases in between. This chain's CDR3 is CASSEQGRETQYF. The DNA for the CDR3 is TGTGCCAGCAGTGAACAGGGTCGGGAGACCCAGTACTTC.

The rearrangement uses TRBV30 and TRBJ1-2; D might be TRBD1 (5 bases). CDR3 length: 13 amino acids. The germline V gene has CDR1 GTSNPN and CDR2 SVGIG (reference sequence). The ends were cut back, 4 bases at V and 5 bases at J, with 14 bases in the middle. The CDR3 DNA sequence: TGTGCCTGGATTGGCGGGGGATGGTATGGCTACACCTTC. Its translation: CAWIGGGWYGYTF.

The rearrangement joins TRBV2 to TRBJ1-5, with TRBD1 matching 9 bases. The germline CDR1 and CDR2 sequences are SNHLY and FYNNEI. The CDR3 is made up of 14 amino acids. The ends lost 3 bases at V and 5 bases at J; junction bases unmatched: 2. DNA for the CDR3: TGTGCCAGCAGTGATGGGACAGGGTATCAGCCCCAGCATTTT. Amino acid sequence: CASSDGTGYQPQHF.

The rearrangement uses TRBV6-1 and TRBJ2-5, with D possibly matching TRBD2 (6 bases). Trimming cost V 0 bases and J 5 bases, with 16 bases left between them. Germline assignment: CDR1 MNHNS and CDR2 SASEGT. The CDR3 loop spans 16 amino acids. The DNA for the CDR3 is TGTGCCAGCAGTGAAGCGTTAGGTCCGGGGAGGGAGACCCAGTACTTC. Translating gives CASSEALGPGRETQYF.

The chain combines TRBV23-1 with TRBJ2-2; TRBD2 might be the D (6 bases). TRBV23-1 belongs to the ORF category, with a function that is uncertain. CDR3 length: 17 amino acids. The V end was cut by 0 bases, the J end by 1 base, with 12 bases between. The CDR3 nucleotides are TGCGCCAGCAGTCAATCGATCGGGAGAGGGAACACCGGGGAGCTGTTTTTT. Its protein product is CASSQSIGRGNTGELFF.

This clone appeared a single time. This rearrangement joins TRBV18 to TRBJ2-1; TRBD2 matches 11 bases. Trimming at V came to 3 bases and at J to 4 bases, leaving 5 bases not matched to a gene. Germline values: CDR1 KGHSH, CDR2 LQKENI. The CDR3 is made up of 16 amino acids. The CDR3 DNA follows: TGTGCCAGCTCACCGGCTAGCGGGGGGAAATACAATGAGCAGTTCTTC. It translates to CASSPASGGKYNEQFF.

V and J are TRBV28 and TRBJ2-7; 8 nucleotides agree with TRBD1. The CDR3 spans 14 residues. Germline lookup yields CDR1 MDHEN and CDR2 SYDVKM. With 6 bases clipped from V and 4 bases from J, the junction kept 8 bases outside the gene matches. This CDR3 is CASRGQGAAYEQYF. CDR3 DNA sequence: TGTGCCAGCAGGGGCCAGGGGGCGGCTTACGAGCAGTACTTC.

The chain is built from TRBV15 and TRBJ1-2; D gene uncertain. The germline V gene has CDR1 LNHNV and CDR2 YYDKDF (reference sequence). Trimming stripped 0 bases from V and 4 bases from J, with 15 bases between. The CDR3 sequence is 16 residues long. The CDR3 coding sequence is TGTGCCACCAGCAGAGATTGGGCAGTCGAGGGCTATGGCTACACCTTC. This translates into CATSRDWAVEGYGYTF.

This chain links TRBV7-2 with TRBJ2-7, with 7 bases that match TRBD1. The CDR3 extends over 13 amino acids. V lost 5 bases, J lost 7 bases, and 8 bases stayed unmatched. CDR1 and CDR2 from the germline V gene are SGHTA and FQGNSA. The CDR3, as DNA: TGTGCCAGCAGCCGTGGGACAGTCGGTGAGCAGTACTTC. This gives the protein CASSRGTVGEQYF.